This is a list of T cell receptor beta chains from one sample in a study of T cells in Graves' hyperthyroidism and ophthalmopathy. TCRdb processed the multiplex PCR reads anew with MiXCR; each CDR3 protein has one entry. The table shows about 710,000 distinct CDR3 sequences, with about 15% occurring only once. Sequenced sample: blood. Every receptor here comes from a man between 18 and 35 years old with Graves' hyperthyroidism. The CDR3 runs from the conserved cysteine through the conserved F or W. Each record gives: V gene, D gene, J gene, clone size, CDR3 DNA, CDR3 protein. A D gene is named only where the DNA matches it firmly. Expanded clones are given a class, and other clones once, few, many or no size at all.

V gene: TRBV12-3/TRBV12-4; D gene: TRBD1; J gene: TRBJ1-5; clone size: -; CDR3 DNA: TGTGCCAGCAGCAAGCGGGACAGCCCTAATCAGCCCCAGCATTTT; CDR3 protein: CASSKRDSPNQPQHF
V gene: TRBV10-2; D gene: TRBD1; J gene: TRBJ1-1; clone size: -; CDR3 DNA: TGCGCCAGCAGAGAGTGGGACAGTGAAGCTTTCTTT; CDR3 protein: CASREWDSEAFF
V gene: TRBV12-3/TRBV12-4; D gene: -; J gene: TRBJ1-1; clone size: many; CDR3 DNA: TGTGCCAGCAGTTTCGCAGAAATGAACACTGAAGCTTTCTTT; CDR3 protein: CASSFAEMNTEAFF
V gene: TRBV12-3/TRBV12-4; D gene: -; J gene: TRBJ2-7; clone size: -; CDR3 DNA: TGTGCCAGCAGTTTATCTGACGTCTACGAGCAGTACTTC; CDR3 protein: CASSLSDVYEQYF
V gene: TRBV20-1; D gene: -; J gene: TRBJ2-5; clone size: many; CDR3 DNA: TGCAGTGCTAGTACCGGACAGCAAGAGACCCAGTACTTC; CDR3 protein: CSASTGQQETQYF
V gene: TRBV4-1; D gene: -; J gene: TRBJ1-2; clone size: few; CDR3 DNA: TGCGCCAGCAGCCACGAGACAGCCGCCCGTTATGGCTACACCTTC; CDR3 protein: CASSHETAARYGYTF
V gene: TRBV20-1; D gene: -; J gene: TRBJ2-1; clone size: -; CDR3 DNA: TGCAGTGCAATAACAAACAATGAGCAGTTCTTC; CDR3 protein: CSAITNNEQFF
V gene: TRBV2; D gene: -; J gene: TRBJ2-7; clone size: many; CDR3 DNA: TGTGCCAGCAGTGAAGCGGGGAGTTCCTACGAGCAGTACTTC; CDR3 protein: CASSEAGSSYEQYF
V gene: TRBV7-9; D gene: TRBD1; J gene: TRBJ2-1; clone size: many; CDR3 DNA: TGTGCCAGCAGCTTAGGGCCGGGACAGGGCTATGAGCAGTTCTTC; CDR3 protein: CASSLGPGQGYEQFF
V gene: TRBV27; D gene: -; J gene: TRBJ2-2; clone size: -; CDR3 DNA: TGTGCCAGCAGTTCCCTCGGGGGAGCGAACACCGGGGAGCTGTTTTTT; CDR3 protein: CASSSLGGANTGELFF
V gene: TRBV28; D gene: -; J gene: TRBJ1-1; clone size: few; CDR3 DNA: TGTGCCAGCATCACCTACGGGGCCACTGAAGCTTTCTTT; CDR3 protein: CASITYGATEAFF
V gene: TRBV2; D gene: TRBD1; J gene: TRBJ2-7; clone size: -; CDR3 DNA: TGTGCCAGCAGTGTTACAGGGGGCGCCCGGTACGAGCAGCACTTC; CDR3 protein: CASSVTGGARYEQHF
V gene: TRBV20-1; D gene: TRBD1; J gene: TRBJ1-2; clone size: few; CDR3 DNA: TGCAGTGCTTCCTCCGGGACAGTCTATGGCTACACCTTC; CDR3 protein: CSASSGTVYGYTF
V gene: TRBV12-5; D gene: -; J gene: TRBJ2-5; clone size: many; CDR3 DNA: TGTGCTAGTGGTTTGTCAGGGGACCCTGGGACCCAGTACTTC; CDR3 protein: CASGLSGDPGTQYF
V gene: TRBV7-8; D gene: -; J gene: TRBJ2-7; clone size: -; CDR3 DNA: TGTGCCAGCAGCTTAGAGCCTGGGAGGCAGTACTTC; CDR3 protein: CASSLEPGRQYF
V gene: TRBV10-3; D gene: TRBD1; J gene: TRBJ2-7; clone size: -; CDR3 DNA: TGTGCCATCAGGGACAGGAACGAGCAGTACTTC; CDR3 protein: CAIRDRNEQYF
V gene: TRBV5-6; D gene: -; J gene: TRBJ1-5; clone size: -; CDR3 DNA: TGTGCCAGCAGCTTTGGCAGGTCCTACGATCAGCCCCAGCATTTT; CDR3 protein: CASSFGRSYDQPQHF
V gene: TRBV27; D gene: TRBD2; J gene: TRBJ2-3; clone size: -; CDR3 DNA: TGTGCCAGCTGCTCCGGGACTAGCGTGACAGATACGCAGTATTTT; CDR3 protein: CASCSGTSVTDTQYF
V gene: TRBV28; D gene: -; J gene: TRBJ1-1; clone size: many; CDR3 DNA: TGTGGAACTAGAAACACTGAAGCTTTCTTT; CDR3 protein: CGTRNTEAFF
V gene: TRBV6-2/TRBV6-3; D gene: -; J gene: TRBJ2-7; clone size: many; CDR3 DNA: TGTGCCAGCAGTTACGCGCCCTCAGGGGATCCCTACGAGCAGTACTTC; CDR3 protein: CASSYAPSGDPYEQYF
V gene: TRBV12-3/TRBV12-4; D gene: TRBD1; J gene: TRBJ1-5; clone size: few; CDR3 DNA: TGTGCCAGCGGCCCGGGACAGGGCAATCAGCCCCAGCATTTT; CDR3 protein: CASGPGQGNQPQHF
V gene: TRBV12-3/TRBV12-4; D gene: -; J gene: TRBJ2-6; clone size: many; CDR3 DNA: TGTGCCAGCAGCCTATACACCTCTGGGGCCAACGTCCTGACTTTC; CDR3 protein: CASSLYTSGANVLTF
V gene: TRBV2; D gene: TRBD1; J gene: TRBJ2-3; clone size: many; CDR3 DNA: TGTGCCAGCAGCGAGGGGACAGGGGGAGATACGCAGTATTTT; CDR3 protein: CASSEGTGGDTQYF
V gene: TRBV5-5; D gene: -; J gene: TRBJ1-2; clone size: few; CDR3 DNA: TGTGCCAGCAGCGGCGGACAGTCCATAAACTATGGCTACACCTTC; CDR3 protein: CASSGGQSINYGYTF
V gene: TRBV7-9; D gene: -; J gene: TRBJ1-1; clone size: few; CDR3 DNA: TGTGCCAGCAGCCTTCCGGGAACACACATGGACACTGAAGCTTTCTTT; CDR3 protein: CASSLPGTHMDTEAFF
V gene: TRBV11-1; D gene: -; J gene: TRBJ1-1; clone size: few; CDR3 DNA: TGTGCCAGCAGCTCCTCGGTACAGATCTACACTGAAGCTTTCTTT; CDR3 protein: CASSSSVQIYTEAFF
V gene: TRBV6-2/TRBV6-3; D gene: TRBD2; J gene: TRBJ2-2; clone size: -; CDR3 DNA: TGTGCCAGCATTTTCGGCGGGAGGGCCGGGGTGACCGGGGAGCTGTTTTTT; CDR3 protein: CASIFGGRAGVTGELFF
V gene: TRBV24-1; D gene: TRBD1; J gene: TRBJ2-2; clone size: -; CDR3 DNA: TGTGCCACCAGTGACCTGGGACAGGGTGACACCGGGGAGCTGTTTTTT; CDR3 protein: CATSDLGQGDTGELFF